The rows below give T cell receptor beta chains drawn from one sample of a study of Graves' ophthalmopathy and Graves' hyperthyroidism. TCRdb itself ran the multiplex PCR reads through MiXCR, one entry per CDR3 protein. There are 150,000 to 200,000 distinct CDR3 sequences in the sample; roughly two fifths occur only once, and around 9.3% lies in the top ten. The sequencing sample was made of peripheral blood. The receptors come from a man aged 25 to 40 with Graves' ophthalmopathy. Each CDR3 is given with its conserved first and last residue. Each record gives: CDR3 DNA, CDR3 protein, V gene, J gene, D gene, clone size. A D gene is named only where the DNA matches it firmly. Only part of the rows carry a size: once, few, many, or a class if the clone is expanded.

CDR3nt: TGTGCCAGCAGTGGGGTCGGAGAGACCCAGTACTTC; CDR3aa: CASSGVGETQYF; v_gene: TRBV2; j_gene: TRBJ2-5; d_gene: NA; abundance: many
CDR3nt: TGTGCCAGCAGTTTTGGGGTCCCCGATTTGGACGAGCAGTACTTC; CDR3aa: CASSFGVPDLDEQYF; v_gene: TRBV28; j_gene: TRBJ2-7; d_gene: NA; abundance: NA
CDR3nt: TGTGCCAGCAGGCGGACTAGCGGGGAGACCCAGTACTTC; CDR3aa: CASRRTSGETQYF; v_gene: TRBV6-5; j_gene: TRBJ2-5; d_gene: TRBD2; abundance: NA
CDR3nt: TGTGCCAGCAGTGAAGCAGGAACCTACGAGCAGTACTTC; CDR3aa: CASSEAGTYEQYF; v_gene: TRBV6-1; j_gene: TRBJ2-7; d_gene: NA; abundance: many
CDR3nt: TGTGCCAGCAGTGTCCAGGGGAACTATGGCTACACCTTC; CDR3aa: CASSVQGNYGYTF; v_gene: TRBV12-3/TRBV12-4; j_gene: TRBJ1-2; d_gene: NA; abundance: many
CDR3nt: TGTGCCAGCACCCTTACCGGGACTAGAGGTGAAGAGCAGTACTTC; CDR3aa: CASTLTGTRGEEQYF; v_gene: TRBV12-3/TRBV12-4; j_gene: TRBJ2-7; d_gene: TRBD2; abundance: once
CDR3nt: TGTGCCACCAGTGGGCAGACGGGCCAGAGGACCTCTGGGGCCAACGTCCTGACTTTC; CDR3aa: CATSGQTGQRTSGANVLTF; v_gene: TRBV24-1; j_gene: TRBJ2-6; d_gene: NA; abundance: NA
CDR3nt: TGTGCCAGCAGCCAGGGGCCATTTGGCACCGGGGAGCTGTTTTTT; CDR3aa: CASSQGPFGTGELFF; v_gene: TRBV7-6; j_gene: TRBJ2-2; d_gene: NA; abundance: NA
CDR3nt: TGTGCCAGCAGGCAGGGTTGGGAGCAGTACTTC; CDR3aa: CASRQGWEQYF; v_gene: TRBV28; j_gene: TRBJ2-7; d_gene: NA; abundance: NA
CDR3nt: TGTGCCAGCAAGTTCGGAGCGGGAGCTGGAGAGACCCAGTACTTC; CDR3aa: CASKFGAGAGETQYF; v_gene: TRBV27; j_gene: TRBJ2-5; d_gene: TRBD2; abundance: NA
CDR3nt: TGTGCCAGCAGCCAAAGTTTAAGGAACACTGAAGCTTTCTTT; CDR3aa: CASSQSLRNTEAFF; v_gene: TRBV11-3; j_gene: TRBJ1-1; d_gene: NA; abundance: NA